The entry below describes one T cell receptor beta chain. This entry belongs to a study of Ad26.COV2.S vaccination and SARS-CoV-2 variants. Sequenced by immunoSEQ multiplex PCR; TCRdb stores in-frame clones only, minus some. The repertoire holds some 300,000 clones, with about 86% as singletons. The V segment lost 7 bases and the J segment 3 bases; nucleotides outside the gene matches: 4. This CDR3 comprises 14 residues. Germline V gives CDR1 LNHDA, CDR2 SQIVND (reference sequence). Treatment reported: roughly 19 received Ad26.COV2.S at low or high dose, single or two shots; about 5 received placebo; per-sample allocation not given. Specimens were obtained on day 63 following the first vaccine or placebo injection. Expressing Wuhan-strain SARS-CoV-2 spike, an Ad26 vector served as the vaccine.

This chain connects TRBV19 to TRBJ2-1; 9 positions agree with TRBD2. The origin of this receptor is a person aged 18-65 years who received the Ad26.COV2.S COVID-19 vaccine or a placebo. Here the sequenced sample was peripheral blood, taken in a trial of Ad26.COV2.S vaccine versus placebo. CDR3 region: CASTGGGDYNEQFF. In DNA form, the CDR3 reads TGTGCCAGTACCGGCGGGGGGGACTACAATGAGCAGTTCTTC.